The 27 T cell receptor beta chains below were found in one sample sequenced in a study of T cells in Graves' hyperthyroidism and ophthalmopathy. RNA transcripts yielded amplified TCR beta CDR3 regions. A first-round RT-PCR of the TCR CDR3 used the HTBI primer set. Each CDR3 protein is one row after TCRdb ran MiXCR on the multiplex PCR reads. Among roughly 700,000 distinct CDR3 sequences listed, 14% were seen once. The sequencing input was blood. All receptors come from a young woman with Graves' hyperthyroidism.

This clonotype was counted a few times. The CDR3 nucleotides read TGTGCCAGCTCACGGTCCACAGAGAACACCGGGGAGCTGTTTTTT. As protein: CASSRSTENTGELFF. The chain has TRBV18 and TRBJ2-2; no reliable D call. The CDR3 covers 15 residues. Germline V gene sequence: CDR1 KGHSH, CDR2 LQKENI. Trimming pared 4 bases from V and 1 base from J, leaving 10 bases between.

This clonotype was counted a few times. The chain combines TRBV24-1 with TRBJ2-2; the match to TRBD2 covers 11 bases. Losses at the gene ends were 3 bases for V and 5 bases for J; bases not matched to a gene: 4. CDR1 is KGHDR and CDR2 is SFDVKD in the germline V gene. The CDR3 covers 16 residues. CDR3 in DNA: TGTGCCACCAGTGATACTAGCGGGAGTTTGACCGGGGAGCTGTTTTTT. As protein: CATSDTSGSLTGELFF.

This clonotype has only a few counts. The rearrangement links TRBV10-3 to TRBJ2-5, with a possible D match to TRBD2 (6 bases). Trimming took off 0 bases at V and 2 bases at J, with 13 bases between the two ends. This CDR3 has 16 residues. CDR1 and CDR2 from the germline V gene are ENHRY and SYGVKD. CDR3 in DNA: TGTGCCATCAGTGAGTCCCCGGGAGAGGGGCAAGAGACCCAGTACTTC. This gives the protein CAISESPGEGQETQYF.

Ten or more counts support this clonotype. The chain combines TRBV11-2 with TRBJ1-6; the D is unclear. The V end lost 1 base, the J end lost 0 bases, and 10 bases lay between the germline ends. CDR3 length equals 17 residues. Looked up from germline, CDR1 is SGHAT and CDR2 is FQNNGV. The CDR3 DNA follows: TGTGCCAGCAGCTTAGGTCCCCGAGGCTCCTATAATTCACCCCTCCACTTT. Protein product: CASSLGPRGSYNSPLHF.

The chain employs TRBV7-6 and TRBJ2-2; 14 nucleotides match TRBD2. V trimming: 4 bases; J trimming: 0 bases; junction bases outside the gene matches: 7. The germline CDR1 and CDR2 sequences are SGHVS and FNYEAQ. The CDR3 runs 19 residues. The CDR3 DNA sequence: TGTGCCAGCAGCTCCGGGACTAGCGGGAGAAACCCGAACACCGGGGAGCTGTTTTTT. Translating gives CASSSGTSGRNPNTGELFF.

This clonotype occurred many times. The chain couples TRBV2 to TRBJ1-2, with 11 bases fitting TRBD1. Germline CDR1 and CDR2: SNHLY and FYNNEI. The J segment lost 4 bases and the V segment lost 5 bases, leaving 9 bases of the junction unmatched. There are 16 residues in the CDR3. The CDR3 loop is CASSPWTGGSFYGYTF. CDR3 coding DNA: TGTGCCAGCAGTCCTTGGACAGGGGGCTCTTTCTATGGCTACACCTTC.

The table lists this clonotype with many counts. The chain has TRBV20-1 and TRBJ2-1; 7 nucleotides match TRBD1. V was pared by 6 bases and J by 6 bases, with 5 bases of the junction left unmatched. There are 12 residues in the CDR3. Looked up from germline, CDR1 is DFQATT and CDR2 is SNEGSKA (reference sequence). Here the CDR3 reads CSAERQGNEQFF. The CDR3 DNA reads TGCAGTGCGGAAAGACAGGGCAATGAGCAGTTCTTC.

The chain is built from TRBV19 and TRBJ1-1; D remains unclear. The CDR3 totals 14 residues. Germline V lookup: CDR1 LNHDA, CDR2 SQIVND (reference sequence). V lost 5 bases and J lost 1, with 11 bases in between. In DNA form, the CDR3 reads TGTGCCAGTAGTTACGCAGCATGGAACACTGAAGCTTTCTTT. The encoded protein is CASSYAAWNTEAFF.

This clonotype was recorded at least ten times. The rearrangement joins TRBV6-5 to TRBJ1-1; TRBD1 matches at 9 bases. CDR1 MNHEY and CDR2 SVGAGI come from the germline V gene. V shed 1 base and J 0 bases; nucleotides not matched to a gene: 6. The CDR3 loop spans 17 amino acids. CDR3: CASSYYRTGDMNTEAFF. CDR3 sequence (DNA): TGTGCCAGCAGTTACTATCGGACAGGGGACATGAACACTGAAGCTTTCTTT.

This chain's CDR3 is CSARGSNTGELFF. CDR3 DNA sequence: TGCAGTGCTAGGGGTTCGAACACCGGGGAGCTGTTTTTT. The chain combines TRBV20-1 with TRBJ2-2; D is ambiguous. The CDR3 contains 13 residues. The germline gives CDR1 DFQATT, CDR2 SNEGSKA (reference sequence). Deletions cut 3 bases from V and 0 bases from J, with 5 bases between.

This clonotype came up a few times. The rearrangement joins TRBV7-9 to TRBJ1-5; D gene unclear. The CDR3 contains 13 residues. The germline V and J ends were trimmed by 5 bases and 4 bases, with 9 bases remaining between them. From germline, CDR1 is SEHNR and CDR2 FQNEAQ (reference sequence). The DNA of the CDR3 is TGTGCCAGCAGCGGTTCGGAGAATCAGCCCCAGCATTTT. Its protein product is CASSGSENQPQHF.

There are a few counts of this clonotype. V and J are TRBV20-1 and TRBJ1-2; maybe TRBD1 (5 bases). Germline V gives CDR1 DFQATT, CDR2 SNEGSKA (reference sequence). The V end lost 1 base, the J end lost 0 bases, and 6 bases lay between the germline ends. The CDR3 extends over 13 amino acids. The CDR3 nucleotides are TGCAGTGCTAGAGCGGACACTAACTATGGCTACACCTTC. This translates into CSARADTNYGYTF.

This clonotype was counted ten times or more. The chain joins TRBV7-9 to TRBJ1-1; D unclear. Germline lookup yields CDR1 SEHNR and CDR2 FQNEAQ (reference sequence). The CDR3 is 15 amino acids. The V end lost 6 bases, the J end lost 1 base, and 15 bases lay between the germline ends. CDR3 residues: CASSPEGRKNTEAFF. The CDR3, as DNA: TGTGCCAGCAGTCCCGAGGGTCGCAAGAACACTGAAGCTTTCTTT.

The table lists this clonotype with many counts. This rearrangement joins TRBV11-2 to TRBJ2-2, with 7 bases lining up with TRBD2. V was clipped by 3 bases and J by 6 bases; unmatched bases: 7. CDR3 size: 15 residues. Germline V gene data show CDR1 as SGHAT and CDR2 as FQNNGV. CDR3 protein: CASSFSREYSGELFF. CDR3 nucleotides: TGTGCCAGCAGCTTCTCGCGGGAGTACTCCGGGGAGCTGTTTTTT. Complete variable domain (other parts from reference TRBV11-2 and TRBJ2-2): EAGVAQSPRYKIIEKRQSVAFWCNPISGHATLYWYQQILGQGPKLLIQFQNNGVVDDSQLPKDRFSAERLKGVDSTLKIQPAKLEDSAVYLCASSFSREYSGELFFGEGSRLTVL.

V and J are TRBV15 and TRBJ2-1; 8 bases match TRBD2. Germline lookup yields CDR1 LNHNV and CDR2 YYDKDF (reference sequence). The CDR3 is made up of 15 amino acids. Trimming at V came to 1 base and at J to 14 bases, leaving 13 bases not matched to a gene. The DNA of the CDR3 is TGTGCCACCAGCAGAGGCGGAGGAAAGCGGGGGATGGAGTTCTTC. Translating it yields CATSRGGGKRGMEFF. Looking up the rest from reference TRBV15 and TRBJ2-1 gives the full variable domain: DAMVIQNPRYQVTQFGKPVTLSCSQTLNHNVMYWYQQKSSQAPKLLFHYYDKDFNNEADTPDNFQSRRPNTSFCFLDIRSPGLGDTAMYLCATSRGGGKRGMEFFGPGTRLTVL.

The chain carries TRBV10-3 and TRBJ1-5, with D possibly matching TRBD1 (6 bases). The CDR3 has 17 amino acids. Germline CDR1 is ENHRY and CDR2 is SYGVKD. Trimming removed 3 bases at V and 1 base at J, with 16 bases between. The CDR3, as DNA: TGTGCCATCAGTGATAACCCTACCACAGGGAGCAATCAGCCCCAGCATTTT. Protein sequence: CAISDNPTTGSNQPQHF.

This clonotype was observed at least ten times. The chain links TRBV2 to TRBJ2-3; 8 bases align to TRBD2. This CDR3 contains 15 residues. Trimming took 7 bases from V and 9 from J; bases not matched to a gene: 15. The V gene's germline CDR1 is SNHLY and CDR2 FYNNEI. The CDR3 bases are TGTGCCAGCAATCCCGGGAGGGCCCGGGGGGAAACGCAGTATTTT. Protein product: CASNPGRARGETQYF.

This clonotype showed up many times. The chain joins TRBV6-1 to TRBJ1-1; 7 bases map to TRBD1. Per germline, CDR1 MNHNS and CDR2 SASEGT. V was clipped by 5 bases and J by 9 bases; unmatched bases: 15. The CDR3 is 15 residues long. CDR3 DNA: TGTGCCAGCAGTACCCGACAGGGCCAGCCAGTGAAAGCTTTCTTT. It translates to CASSTRQGQPVKAFF.

In its sample, this clonotype was seen many times. The chain carries TRBV12-3 or TRBV12-4 and TRBJ1-5, with D possibly matching TRBD1 (5 bases). The V end was cut by 2 bases, the J end by 0 bases, with 11 bases between. The CDR3 is made up of 16 amino acids. For the CDR3, the DNA is TGTGCCAGCAGTTTACCCGGGGCACGTAGCAATCAGCCCCAGCATTTT. Encoded protein: CASSLPGARSNQPQHF.

This clonotype was observed many times. The genes are TRBV7-2 and TRBJ1-1; the match to TRBD1 covers 7 bases. V lost 1 base, J lost 3 bases, and 5 bases stayed unmatched. This CDR3 is 15 amino acids long. From germline, CDR1 is SGHTA and CDR2 FQGNSA. The CDR3 loop is CASSLGQGVYTEAFF. Here the CDR3 DNA reads TGTGCCAGCAGCTTAGGGCAGGGGGTTTACACTGAAGCTTTCTTT.

This clonotype was recorded at least ten times. This chain uses TRBV5-6 with TRBJ1-2; the D gene is possibly TRBD1 (5 bases). This CDR3 comprises 14 residues. Germline V CDR1 and CDR2: SGHDT, YYEEEE. Trimming stripped 5 bases from V and 4 bases from J, with 15 bases between. The CDR3 region has the DNA TGTGCCAGCAGGTTACGGGGACGGATCTATGGCTACACCTTC. This sequence encodes CASRLRGRIYGYTF.

This clonotype was observed a handful of times. This chain connects TRBV4-3 to TRBJ2-2; D is unclear. CDR3 length: 16 residues. The germline gives CDR1 LGHNA, CDR2 YSLEER. Trimming removed 0 bases from V and 2 bases from J, with 10 bases in between. The CDR3 loop is CASSQDELINTGELFF. DNA of the CDR3: TGCGCCAGCAGCCAAGATGAACTAATAAACACCGGGGAGCTGTTTTTT.

CDR3 amino acids: CAITAAVGGEQYF. DNA of the CDR3: TGTGCCATCACTGCAGCCGTAGGCGGCGAGCAGTACTTC. V and J are TRBV10-3 and TRBJ2-7; no clear D gene. Trimming removed 7 bases at V and 6 bases at J, with 16 bases between. Germline CDR1 ENHRY, CDR2 SYGVKD. This CDR3 is 13 amino acids long.

This sequence joins TRBV29-1 and TRBJ2-1, with TRBD1 identical over 9 bases. V shed 3 bases and J 0 bases; nucleotides not matched to a gene: 6. The CDR3 is 16 amino acids. Germline V gene lookup returns CDR1 SQVTM and CDR2 ANQGSEA. CDR3 residues: CSVDWTGASSYNEQFF. In nucleotides, the CDR3 is TGCAGCGTTGACTGGACAGGGGCCAGCTCCTACAATGAGCAGTTCTTC.

This clonotype was counted many times. The rearrangement links TRBV29-1 to TRBJ1-1, with D unresolved. V lost 4 bases and J 0 bases, leaving 15 bases between the germline ends. There are 15 residues in the CDR3. Per the germline V gene, CDR1 is SQVTM and CDR2 is ANQGSEA. CDR3 region: CSVGGYSTMNTEAFF. In nucleotides, the CDR3 is TGCAGCGTTGGGGGATACAGCACCATGAACACTGAAGCTTTCTTT.

The chain uses TRBV28 and TRBJ2-3; D might be TRBD2 (6 bases). The CDR3 has 16 residues. Trimming took off 2 bases at V and 1 base at J, with 13 bases between the two ends. Germline CDR1 reads MDHEN; CDR2 reads SYDVKM. The CDR3 loop reads CASSLHLGLRTDTQYF. The DNA of the CDR3 is TGTGCCAGCAGTTTACATTTGGGACTTCGCACAGATACGCAGTATTTT.

This clonotype has a handful of counts. This sequence joins TRBV5-1 and TRBJ2-2, with 8 bases aligning to TRBD2. The CDR3 is made up of 19 amino acids. The germline V gene encodes CDR1 SGHRS and CDR2 YFSETQ. Unmatched junction bases numbered 13, after V lost 0 bases and J lost 3 bases. Here the CDR3 reads CASSLAVTSAFRDTGELFF. The DNA of the CDR3 is TGCGCCAGCAGCTTGGCCGTGACTAGCGCCTTTCGGGACACCGGGGAGCTGTTTTTT.